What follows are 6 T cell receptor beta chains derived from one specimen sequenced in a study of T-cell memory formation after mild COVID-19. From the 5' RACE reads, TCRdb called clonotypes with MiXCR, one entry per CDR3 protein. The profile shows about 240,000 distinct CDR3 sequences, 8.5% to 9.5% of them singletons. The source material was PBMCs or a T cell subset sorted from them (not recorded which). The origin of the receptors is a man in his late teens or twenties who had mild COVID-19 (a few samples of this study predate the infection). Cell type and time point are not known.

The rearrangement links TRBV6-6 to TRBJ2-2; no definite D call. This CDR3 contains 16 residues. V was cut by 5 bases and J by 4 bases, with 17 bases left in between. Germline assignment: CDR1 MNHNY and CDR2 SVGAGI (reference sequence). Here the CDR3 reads CASSDPGPAGTGELFF. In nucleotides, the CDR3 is TGTGCCAGCAGTGACCCTGGACCGGCAGGCACCGGGGAGCTGTTTTTT.

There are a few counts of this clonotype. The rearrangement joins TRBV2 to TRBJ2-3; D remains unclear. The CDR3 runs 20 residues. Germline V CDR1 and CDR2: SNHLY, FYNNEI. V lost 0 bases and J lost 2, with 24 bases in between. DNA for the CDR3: TGTGCCAGCAGTGAAGCCCTGACCGTAGGACCGTGGAAGATCACAGATACGCAGTATTTT. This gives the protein CASSEALTVGPWKITDTQYF.

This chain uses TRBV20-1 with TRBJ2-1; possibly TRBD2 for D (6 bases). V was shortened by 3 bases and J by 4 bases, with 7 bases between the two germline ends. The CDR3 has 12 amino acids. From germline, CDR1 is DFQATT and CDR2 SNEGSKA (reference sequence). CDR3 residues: CSASGGYNEQFF. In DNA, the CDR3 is TGCAGTGCTAGCGGGGGTTACAATGAGCAGTTCTTC.

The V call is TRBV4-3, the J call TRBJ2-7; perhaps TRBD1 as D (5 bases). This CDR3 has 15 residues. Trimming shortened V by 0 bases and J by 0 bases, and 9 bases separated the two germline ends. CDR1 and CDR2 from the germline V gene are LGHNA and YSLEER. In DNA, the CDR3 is TGCGCCAGCAGCCAAGATCCAGGGAACTCCTACGAGCAGTACTTC. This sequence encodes CASSQDPGNSYEQYF.

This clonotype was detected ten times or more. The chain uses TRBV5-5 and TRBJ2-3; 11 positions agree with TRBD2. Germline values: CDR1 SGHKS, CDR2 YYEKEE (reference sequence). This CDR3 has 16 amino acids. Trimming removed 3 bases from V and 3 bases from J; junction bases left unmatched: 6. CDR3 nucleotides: TGTGCCAGCAGCTCCCTAATAGCGGGGGGGACAGATACGCAGTATTTT. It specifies CASSSLIAGGTDTQYF.

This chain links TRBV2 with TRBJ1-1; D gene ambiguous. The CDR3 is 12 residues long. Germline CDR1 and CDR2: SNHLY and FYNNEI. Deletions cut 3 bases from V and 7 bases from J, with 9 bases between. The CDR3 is CASSEMENEAFF. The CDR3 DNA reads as TGTGCCAGCAGTGAGATGGAGAATGAAGCTTTCTTT.